This T cell receptor beta chain was sequenced for a study of blood T cell repertoires in COVID-19. In this sample, this clone turned up a few times. The V and J ends lost 2 bases and 7 bases, in that order; junction bases with no gene match: 6. The CDR3 contains 14 residues. Per germline, CDR1 MNHEY and CDR2 SVGEGT. Here immunoSEQ multiplex PCR was the method, and the copy in TCRdb shows in-frame clones only, minus some. The table lists about 130,000 clones, roughly 72% of them singletons. The sequence was collected from an elderly man with COVID-19, enrolled during active disease. The chain employs TRBV6-2 or TRBV6-3 and TRBJ2-7; 9 positions agree with TRBD2. What was sequenced was peripheral blood. CDR3 sequence (DNA): TGTGCCAGCAGTTACGTTGCGGGAGGGCAAGAGCAGTACTTC. It codes for CASSYVAGGQEQYF.